A single sample is the source of the 24 T cell receptor beta chains below, sequenced in a study of a mutant IDH1 vaccine in newly diagnosed glioma. Specified time point: week 11, during vaccination. Mutant IDH1 20-mer peptide, at 300 ug, made up each vaccine dose, with topical imiquimod. No antigens are known for them. TCRdb's table, derived via immunoSEQ multiplex PCR, lists solely in-frame clones and lacks some. This sample has 60,000 or so clones, with about 88% found just once. Specimen: PBMCs, collected from a glioma patient whose treatment included an IDH1 peptide vaccine. The receptors derive from a man aged 40-49 years with glioma.

This chain uses TRBV6-1 with TRBJ2-5; D not resolved. CDR3 length: 15 amino acids. The germline V gene encodes CDR1 MNHNS and CDR2 SASEGT. Between the trimmed V and J ends, which lost 1 base and 2 bases, there was a span of 11 bases. The CDR3 DNA follows: TGTGCCAGCAGTGAAGGGGCGGTTCGGCAAGAGACCCAGTACTTC. Its translation: CASSEGAVRQETQYF.

The J gene is TRBJ2-1, the V gene TRBV28; possible D gene TRBD2, 6 bases. Germline CDR1 MDHEN, CDR2 SYDVKM. Trimming took off 4 bases at V and 7 bases at J, with 17 bases between the two ends. The CDR3 has 15 amino acids. CDR3 in amino acids: CASSSGVAEGNEQFF. DNA for the CDR3: TGTGCCAGCAGTTCCGGGGTAGCGGAAGGGAATGAGCAGTTCTTC. The full variable domain, in which reference TRBV28 and TRBJ2-1 provide the parts outside the CDR3, is DVKVTQSSRYLVKRTGEKVFLECVQDMDHENMFWYRQDPGLGLRLIYFSYDVKMKEKGDIPEGYSVSREKKERFSLILESASTNQTSMYLCASSSGVAEGNEQFFGPGTRLTVL.

The V call is TRBV19, the J call TRBJ1-3; D unclear. The germline gives CDR1 LNHDA, CDR2 SQIVND (reference sequence). The CDR3 length is 11 residues. Trimming removed 11 bases at V and 1 base at J, with 6 bases between. CDR3 region: CAGSSGNTIYF. The CDR3 DNA sequence: TGTGCCGGGAGTTCTGGAAACACCATATATTTT.

This clone was observed a single time. CDR3 in amino acids: CASSKVRKAPGSPLHF. In DNA, the CDR3 is TGTGCCAGCAGCAAGGTTAGGAAGGCCCCGGGGTCACCCCTCCACTTT. The chain recombines TRBV21-1 with TRBJ1-6. TRBV21-1 is described as a pseudogene. The CDR3 contains 16 residues.

The chain recombines TRBV6-1 with TRBJ2-4; TRBD2 is a possible D gene (6 bases). The CDR3 is 15 amino acids. Germline lookup yields CDR1 MNHNS and CDR2 SASEGT. V shed 6 bases and J shed 1 base, with 13 bases lying between them. The CDR3 protein is CASRGRRGAKNIQYF. The CDR3 bases are TGTGCCAGCAGGGGCCGCCGGGGGGCCAAAAACATTCAGTACTTC.

The chain carries TRBV7-2 and TRBJ1-2, with TRBD1 matching over 9 bases. V trimming: 5 bases; J trimming: 8 bases; junction bases outside the gene matches: 15. In germline, CDR1 is SGHTA, CDR2 FQGNSA. The length of the CDR3 is 16 residues. The CDR3 region has the DNA TGTGCCAGCAGCCCCCTTCCGACAGGGGGGGACGGAGGCTACACCTTC. It encodes CASSPLPTGGDGGYTF.

V is TRBV10-3 and J is TRBJ1-2; the match to TRBD1 covers 7 bases. The germline V gene encodes CDR1 ENHRY and CDR2 SYGVKD. The CDR3 covers 17 residues. The junction had 12 bases not matched to a gene; V was cut back by 0 bases and J by 5 bases. Here the CDR3 DNA reads TGTGCCATCAGTGAGTCCCCGCCCAGGGGGGCCTCTTATGGCTACACCTTC. Encoded protein: CAISESPPRGASYGYTF.

V gene TRBV10-3 combines with J gene TRBJ2-7, with 15 bases that match TRBD2. Trimming cost V 11 bases and J 2 bases; bases outside gene matches: 7. The CDR3 is made up of 15 amino acids. Per germline, CDR1 ENHRY and CDR2 SYGVKD. The CDR3 protein is CAAGTSGRRAYEQYF. The CDR3 DNA reads TGTGCCGCCGGGACTAGCGGGAGGCGGGCCTACGAGCAGTACTTC.

This clone was detected once. This rearrangement joins TRBV27 to TRBJ1-5; D possibly corresponds to TRBD1 (5 bases). This CDR3 comprises 17 residues. The germline gives CDR1 MNHEY, CDR2 SMNVEV (reference sequence). V lost 7 bases and J 1 base, leaving 20 bases between the germline ends. The CDR3: CASMSSRGDWSNQPQHF. CDR3 bases: TGTGCCAGCATGTCCTCCCGGGGGGATTGGAGCAATCAGCCCCAGCATTTT.

This clone was recorded only once. The chain is built from TRBV4-1 and TRBJ2-1; 11 bases are shared with TRBD2. The CDR3 runs 15 residues. Per germline, CDR1 MGHRA and CDR2 YSYEKL. The J segment lost 7 bases and the V segment lost 5 bases, leaving 7 bases of the junction unmatched. CDR3 DNA: TGCGCCAGCAGCTACCTAGCGGGAGGTTGGAATGAGCAGTTCTTC. This gives the protein CASSYLAGGWNEQFF.

This clone was picked up a small number of times. This chain uses TRBV2 with TRBJ1-4; D possibly corresponds to TRBD1 (5 bases). Per the germline V gene, CDR1 is SNHLY and CDR2 is FYNNEI. The ends were cut back, 1 base at V and 8 bases at J, with 8 bases in the middle. The CDR3 is made up of 13 amino acids. The CDR3 reads CASSEEGREKLFF. The CDR3 DNA is TGTGCCAGCAGTGAAGAGGGGCGGGAAAAACTGTTTTTT.

J is TRBJ2-1 and V is TRBV25-1; no clear D gene. Trimming pared 7 bases from V and 7 bases from J, leaving 23 bases between. The CDR3 is made up of 16 amino acids. From germline, CDR1 is MGHDK and CDR2 SYGVNS. The DNA for the CDR3 is TGTGCCAGCACCCTAAGATCGATGGTTGGAAGTAATGAGCAGTTCTTC. Its translation: CASTLRSMVGSNEQFF.

This clone was seen more than once but under ten times. The chain joins TRBV5-5 to TRBJ2-5; a weak D match, TRBD1 (7 bases). The V gene's germline CDR1 is SGHKS and CDR2 YYEKEE (reference sequence). The CDR3 is 16 residues long. V was pared by 0 bases and J by 2 bases, with 14 bases between. CDR3 in amino acids: CASSLGGGQAQETQYF. CDR3 DNA: TGTGCCAGCAGCTTGGGGGGAGGACAGGCACAAGAGACCCAGTACTTC.

This clone was seen only once. The chain has TRBV5-5 and TRBJ2-7, with D perhaps TRBD2 (5 bases). This CDR3 has 14 amino acids. V lost 4 bases and J 1 base, leaving 12 bases between the germline ends. Germline CDR1 is SGHKS and CDR2 is YYEKEE (reference sequence). The CDR3: CASSQTSGSYEQYV. CDR3 DNA sequence: TGTGCCAGCAGCCAAACCTCGGGATCCTACGAGCAGTACGTC.

The chain uses TRBV21-1 and TRBJ1-2; the table assigns TRBD1, which was not confirmed against the DNA. TRBV21-1 is listed as a pseudogene. The CDR3 covers 14 residues. The CDR3 nucleotides are TGTGCCAGCAGCAAAGGTCCAGGGAAATATGGCTACACCTTC. This codes for CASSKGPGKYGYTF.

The V call is TRBV11-3, the J call TRBJ2-1; D tentatively fits TRBD1 or TRBD2 (6 bases each). The CDR3 has 16 amino acids. Germline lookup yields CDR1 SGHNT and CDR2 YENEEA. The V end was cut by 3 bases, the J end by 7 bases, with 19 bases between. The DNA for the CDR3 is TGTGCCAGCAGCTTCTCTGTAGGGGGGATAGGGAATGAGCAGTTCTTC. Its protein is CASSFSVGGIGNEQFF.

V usage is TRBV9 and J usage is TRBJ1-1; D gene unclear. CDR3 length: 13 amino acids. Germline V gene data show CDR1 as SGDLS and CDR2 as YYNGEE. V was pared by 3 bases and J by 5 bases, with 11 bases between. CDR3 bases: TGTGCCAGCAGCGCCTCGGTAGGGACTGAAGCTTTCTTT. It translates to CASSASVGTEAFF.

The V call is TRBV27, the J call TRBJ2-7; D unresolved. The CDR3 covers 13 residues. Trimming cost V 5 bases and J 2 bases, with 10 bases left between them. The germline V gene has CDR1 MNHEY and CDR2 SMNVEV (reference sequence). This CDR3 is CASSLTPAYEQYV. CDR3 in DNA: TGTGCCAGCAGTCTAACCCCCGCCTACGAGCAGTACGTC.

The chain uses TRBV2 and TRBJ1-1, with 7 bases lining up with TRBD1. The V gene end was trimmed by 3 bases and the J gene end by 6 bases; junction bases not matched to a gene: 13. CDR1 is SNHLY and CDR2 is FYNNEI in the germline V gene. The CDR3 length is 16 residues. For the CDR3, the DNA is TGTGCCAGCAGTGATATTGGGTCAGGGGGTAAGTCTGAAGCTTTCTTT. Its translation: CASSDIGSGGKSEAFF. The full variable domain, rest sourced from reference TRBV2 and TRBJ1-1, is EPEVTQTPSHQVTQMGQEVILRCVPISNHLYFYWYRQILGQKVEFLVSFYNNEISEKSEIFDDQFSVERPDGSNFTLKIRSTKLEDSAMYFCASSDIGSGGKSEAFFGQGTRLTVV.

The J gene is TRBJ2-1, the V gene TRBV4-2; D gene ambiguous. CDR3 size: 15 residues. Germline loops: CDR1 LGHNA, CDR2 YNFKEQ. Trimming shortened V by 0 bases and J by 2 bases, and 8 bases separated the two germline ends. The CDR3 loop is CASSQDGPAYNEQFF. The CDR3 nucleotides are TGTGCCAGCAGCCAAGATGGCCCAGCCTACAATGAGCAGTTCTTC.

J is TRBJ2-3 and V is TRBV5-1; 8 nucleotides align to TRBD1. Per germline, CDR1 SGHRS and CDR2 YFSETQ. Unmatched junction bases numbered 5, after V lost 4 bases and J lost 1 base. The CDR3 is made up of 15 amino acids. CDR3 sequence (DNA): TGCGCCAGCAGCGGCAGGGGGCAACGCACAGATACGCAGTATTTT. Translating it yields CASSGRGQRTDTQYF.

The chain recombines TRBV14 with TRBJ2-4; D possibly matches TRBD1 or TRBD2 (5 bases each). The CDR3 has 16 amino acids. Per the germline V gene, CDR1 is SGHDN and CDR2 is FVKESK. Trimming took 1 base from V and 3 from J, leaving 13 bases between them. In DNA form, the CDR3 reads TGTGCCAGCAGCCAAGGAGCTGAGGGACGCAAAAACATTCAGTACTTC. This translates into CASSQGAEGRKNIQYF.

This clone was seen more than once but under ten times. CDR3 coding DNA: TGTGCTAGTGGTTTGGACCCCCACCGGACAGGGAACACAGATACGCAGTATTTT. Translation: CASGLDPHRTGNTDTQYF. This rearrangement joins TRBV12-5 to TRBJ2-3, with 8 bases matching TRBD1. The CDR3 sequence is 18 residues long. Trimming at V came to 1 base and at J to 2 bases, leaving 11 bases not matched to a gene. Germline values: CDR1 LGHNT, CDR2 FRNRAP.

V is TRBV6-5 and J is TRBJ1-1, with D possibly matching TRBD1 (6 bases). Trimming took off 6 bases at V and 11 bases at J, with 16 bases between the two ends. The CDR3 has 12 residues. Germline V gives CDR1 MNHEY, CDR2 SVGAGI. The CDR3 nucleotides are TGTGCCAGCAGCCGACAGGCCGGGGGGGCTTTCTTT. This codes for CASSRQAGGAFF.